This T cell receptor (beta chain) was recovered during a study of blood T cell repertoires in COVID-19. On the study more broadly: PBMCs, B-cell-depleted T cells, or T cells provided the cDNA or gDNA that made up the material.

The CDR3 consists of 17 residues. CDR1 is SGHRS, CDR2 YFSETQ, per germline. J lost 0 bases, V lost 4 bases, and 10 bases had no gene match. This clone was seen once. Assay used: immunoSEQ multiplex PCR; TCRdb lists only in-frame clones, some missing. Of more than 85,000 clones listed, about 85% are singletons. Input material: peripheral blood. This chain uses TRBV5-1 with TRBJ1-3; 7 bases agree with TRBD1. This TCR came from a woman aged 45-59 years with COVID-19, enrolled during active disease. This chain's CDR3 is CASSRNGQAVSGNTIYF. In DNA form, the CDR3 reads TGCGCCAGCAGCCGAAACGGACAGGCTGTCTCTGGAAACACCATATATTTT.